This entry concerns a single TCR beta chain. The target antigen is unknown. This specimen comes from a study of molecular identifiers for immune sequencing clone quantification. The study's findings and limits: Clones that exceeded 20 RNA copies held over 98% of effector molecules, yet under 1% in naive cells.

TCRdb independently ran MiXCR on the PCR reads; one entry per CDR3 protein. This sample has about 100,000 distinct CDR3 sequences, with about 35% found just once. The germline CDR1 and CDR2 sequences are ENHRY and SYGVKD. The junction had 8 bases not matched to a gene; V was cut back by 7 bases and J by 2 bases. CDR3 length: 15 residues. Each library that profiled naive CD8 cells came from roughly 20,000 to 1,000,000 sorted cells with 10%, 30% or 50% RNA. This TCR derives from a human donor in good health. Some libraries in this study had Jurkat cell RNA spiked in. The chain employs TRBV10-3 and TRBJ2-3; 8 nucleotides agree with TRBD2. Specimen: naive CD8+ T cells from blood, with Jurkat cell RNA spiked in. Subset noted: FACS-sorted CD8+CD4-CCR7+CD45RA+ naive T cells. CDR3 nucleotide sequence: TGTGCCATCACTAGCGGGCACACCGTCACAGATACGCAGTATTTT. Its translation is CAITSGHTVTDTQYF.